These 18 T cell receptor beta chains share one sample of origin, sequenced in a study of beta chain features in type 1 diabetes (dated by TCRdb to between 2018 and 2020). The library was obtained by the immunoSEQ multiplex PCR assay. All of the isolated RNA was reverse transcribed with the High Capacity cDNA Reverse Transcription Kit, so expressed TCRB transcripts were sequenced. TCRdb carries this immuneACCESS record with in-frame sequences only. Its versions omit some clonotypes, under half of them owing to an unresolved V gene in the studies checked, with the rest unexplained. The sample table records 150,000 to 160,000 clones; more than 9.5% of these occur just once. The top ten clones comprise around 2% of the sample. The sequenced sample consisted of central memory CD4+ T cells from blood. The source is a man between 18 and 29 years old in good health.

This clone showed up just a few times. CDR3 sequence: CASSAGNLNEQFF. CDR3 DNA sequence: TGTGCCAGCAGCGCCGGGAATCTCAATGAGCAGTTCTTC. The chain links TRBV5-6 to TRBJ2-1; TRBD2 might be the D (5 bases). CDR1 SGHDT and CDR2 YYEEEE come from the germline V gene. The CDR3 spans 13 residues. V lost 4 bases to trimming and J lost 6 bases, with 11 bases between them.

The chain recombines TRBV11-2 with TRBJ2-7; D might be TRBD1 or TRBD2, each matching 5 bases. Trimming cost V 8 bases and J 7 bases, with 21 bases left between them. CDR3 length: 14 residues. Germline V lookup: CDR1 SGHAT, CDR2 FQNNGV. CDR3 DNA: TGTGCCAGCGGGGACCTAGAGGTGGGTGGGGAGCAGTACTTC. Translated: CASGDLEVGGEQYF.

Of note for this clone: At one end, the junction sequence differs from germline, possibly due to a read error. The gene calls are TRBV7-7 and TRBJ1-6, with a possible D match to TRBD1 (6 bases). Germline CDR1 and CDR2: SSHAT and FNYEAQ (reference sequence). There are 13 residues in the CDR3. The chain's CDR3 is CASSSRTDSPLHF. CDR3 DNA sequence: TGTGCTAGCAGCTCCCGGACAGATTCACCCCTCCACTTT.

The table lists this clone with many counts. The chain employs TRBV10-3 and TRBJ2-1; D is perhaps TRBD2 (6 bases). Trimming left V 11 bases short and J 3 bases short, with 14 bases between. The CDR3 contains 13 residues. Germline CDR1 and CDR2: ENHRY and SYGVKD. The CDR3, as DNA: TGTGCCTGTCGGGGACTTATCTACAATGAGCAGTTCTTC. The encoded protein is CACRGLIYNEQFF.

The table lists this clone with a few counts. The chain carries TRBV5-1 and TRBJ2-3; no definite D call. V was cut by 1 base and J by 6 bases, with 6 bases left in between. The germline V gene encodes CDR1 SGHRS and CDR2 YFSETQ. The CDR3 has 12 residues. In nucleotides, the CDR3 is TGCGCCAGCAGCTTGATAAGTGATACGCAGTATTTT. This codes for CASSLISDTQYF. The full variable domain, in which reference TRBV5-1 and TRBJ2-3 provide the parts outside the CDR3, is KAGVTQTPRYLIKTRGQQVTLSCSPISGHRSVSWYQQTPGQGLQFLFEYFSETQRNKGNFPGRFSGRQFSNSRSEMNVSTLELGDSALYLCASSLISDTQYFGPGTRLTVL.

A few counts support this clone. The V gene is TRBV7-8, the J gene TRBJ2-5; 7 bases are a match to TRBD2. This CDR3 region has 15 residues. V gave up 5 bases and J gave up 5 bases; unmatched junction bases: 11. Per the germline V gene, CDR1 is SGHVS and CDR2 is FQNEAQ. The CDR3 region is CASSPDNGRRETQYF. CDR3 in DNA: TGTGCCAGCAGCCCGGATAACGGGAGGAGGGAGACCCAGTACTTC.

Many counts were recorded for this clone. The V gene is TRBV5-1, the J gene TRBJ2-1; 8 bases line up with TRBD1. J lost 6 bases, V lost 4 bases, and 9 bases had no gene match. Germline CDR1 SGHRS, CDR2 YFSETQ. The CDR3 sequence is 15 residues long. The CDR3 DNA follows: TGCGCCAGCAGCCGAGGACAGGGAATAGGCAATGAGCAGTTCTTC. Translation: CASSRGQGIGNEQFF.

The gene calls are TRBV4-1 and TRBJ2-5; TRBD2 matches 11 bases. The J call may be faulty, since TRBJ2-7 better matches the DNA end. CDR1 is MGHRA and CDR2 is YSYEKL in the germline V gene. The CDR3 has 14 residues. CDR3 nucleotides: TGCGCCAGTGGACTAGCGGGTGATTCCTACGAGCAGTACTTC. Translation gives CASGLAGDSYEQYF.

This rearrangement joins TRBV27 to TRBJ1-2; D is unclear. This CDR3 comprises 13 residues. Germline CDR1 and CDR2: MNHEY and SMNVEV (reference sequence). The ends were cut back, 3 bases at V and 6 bases at J, with 11 bases in the middle. CDR3 amino acids: CASSLTNGNGYTF. The CDR3 bases are TGTGCCAGCAGTTTGACGAATGGGAATGGCTACACCTTC.

The chain has TRBV11-2 and TRBJ1-1; D is ambiguous. V was shortened by 5 bases and J by 3 bases, with 10 bases between the two germline ends. Germline V gene sequence: CDR1 SGHAT, CDR2 FQNNGV. The CDR3 consists of 13 residues. The CDR3: CASSHNIYTEAFF. The DNA for the CDR3 is TGTGCCAGCAGCCACAACATTTACACTGAAGCTTTCTTT. Looking up the rest from reference TRBV11-2 and TRBJ1-1 gives the full variable domain: EAGVAQSPRYKIIEKRQSVAFWCNPISGHATLYWYQQILGQGPKLLIQFQNNGVVDDSQLPKDRFSAERLKGVDSTLKIQPAKLEDSAVYLCASSHNIYTEAFFGQGTRLTVV.

This clone was detected a few times. The J gene is TRBJ2-5, the V gene TRBV28; no clear D gene. The germline CDR1 and CDR2 sequences are MDHEN and SYDVKM. With 2 bases removed from V and 4 bases from J, the gap between germline ends came to 2 bases. This CDR3 has 11 amino acids. The CDR3 spells CASSLRETQYF. Written as DNA, the CDR3 is TGTGCCAGCAGTTTACGAGAGACCCAGTACTTC.

The chain links TRBV21-1 to TRBJ2-3; TRBD1 is the table's D call and was not checked against the DNA. TRBV21-1 counts as a pseudogene. There are 14 residues in the CDR3. CDR3 sequence (DNA): TGTGCCAGCATCCCCCGACAGATCACAGATACGCAGTATTTT. Translation: CASIPRQITDTQYF.

The chain is built from TRBV9 and TRBJ2-1; TRBD2 might be the D (6 bases). From germline, CDR1 is SGDLS and CDR2 YYNGEE. V was clipped by 4 bases and J by 10 bases, with 18 bases between them. The CDR3 is 14 residues long. The CDR3 is CASSPTGTSREQFF. CDR3 nucleotide sequence: TGTGCCAGCAGCCCAACCGGGACTTCCAGGGAGCAGTTCTTC.

Only a few counts were recorded for this clone. The rearrangement joins TRBV5-1 to TRBJ2-2; 7 bases agree with TRBD2. The CDR3 runs to 16 residues. Unmatched junction bases numbered 8, after V lost 1 base and J lost 5 bases. Germline V gene lookup returns CDR1 SGHRS and CDR2 YFSETQ. Written as DNA, the CDR3 is TGCGCCAGCAGCTTGCGAAGAAGCGGGGAGACCGGGGAGCTGTTTTTT. Its protein product is CASSLRRSGETGELFF.

This clone was seen only a few times. This chain uses TRBV5-4 with TRBJ2-5, with 8 bases identical to TRBD2. The V gene end was trimmed by 3 bases and the J gene end by 5 bases; junction bases not matched to a gene: 12. This CDR3 comprises 16 residues. Germline V gene lookup returns CDR1 SGHNT and CDR2 YYREEE (reference sequence). The CDR3 coding sequence is TGTGCCAGCAGCTCCCCCCCCGCGGGGGGTGTGGAGACCCAGTACTTC. Translated, it gives CASSSPPAGGVETQYF.

This clone occurred a few times. V usage is TRBV2 and J usage is TRBJ1-5; 10 positions match TRBD1. The CDR3 sequence is 14 residues long. Germline assignment: CDR1 SNHLY and CDR2 FYNNEI. With 7 bases clipped from V and 6 bases from J, the junction kept 6 bases outside the gene matches. The DNA of the CDR3 is TGTGCCAGCATGCGGGACAGGGGCTCTCAGCCCCAGCATTTT. It encodes CASMRDRGSQPQHF.

This chain uses TRBV18 with TRBJ1-1, with 9 positions matching TRBD1. Germline V gene data show CDR1 as KGHSH and CDR2 as LQKENI. The CDR3 totals 14 residues. The ends lost 5 bases at V and 1 base at J; junction bases unmatched: 2. CDR3 DNA: TGTGCCAGCTCAACAGGGGGCTGGAACACTGAAGCTTTCTTT. Translating gives CASSTGGWNTEAFF. Complete variable domain (other parts from reference TRBV18 and TRBJ1-1): NAGVMQNPRHLVRRRGQEARLRCSPMKGHSHVYWYRQLPEEGLKFMVYLQKENIIDESGMPKERFSAEFPKEGPSILRIQQVVRGDSAAYFCASSTGGWNTEAFFGQGTRLTVV.

This clone was observed a few times. V gene TRBV11-2 combines with J gene TRBJ1-1; D is unresolved. The germline CDR1 and CDR2 sequences are SGHAT and FQNNGV. V gave up 4 bases and J gave up 11 bases, with 17 bases separating them. The CDR3 consists of 13 residues. CDR3 sequence: CASSSRPGSGAFF. In nucleotides, the CDR3 is TGTGCCAGCAGCTCCCGCCCTGGGAGTGGTGCTTTCTTT. Full variable domain (remainder filled in from reference TRBV11-2 and TRBJ1-1): EAGVAQSPRYKIIEKRQSVAFWCNPISGHATLYWYQQILGQGPKLLIQFQNNGVVDDSQLPKDRFSAERLKGVDSTLKIQPAKLEDSAVYLCASSSRPGSGAFFGQGTRLTVV.